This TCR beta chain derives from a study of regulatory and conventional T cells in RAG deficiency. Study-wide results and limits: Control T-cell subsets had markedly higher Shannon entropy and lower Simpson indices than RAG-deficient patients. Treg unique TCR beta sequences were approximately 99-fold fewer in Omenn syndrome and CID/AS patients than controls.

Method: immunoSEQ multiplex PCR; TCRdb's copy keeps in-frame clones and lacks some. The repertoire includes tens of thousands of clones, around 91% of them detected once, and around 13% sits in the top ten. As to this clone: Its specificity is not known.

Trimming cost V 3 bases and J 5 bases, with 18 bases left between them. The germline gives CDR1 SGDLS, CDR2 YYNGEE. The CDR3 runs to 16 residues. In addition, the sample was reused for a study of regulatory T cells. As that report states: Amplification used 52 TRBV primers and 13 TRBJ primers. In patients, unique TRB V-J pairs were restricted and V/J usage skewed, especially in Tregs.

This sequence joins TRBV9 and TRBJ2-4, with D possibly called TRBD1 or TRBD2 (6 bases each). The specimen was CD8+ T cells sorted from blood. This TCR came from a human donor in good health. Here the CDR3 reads CASSAAIWGAENIQYF. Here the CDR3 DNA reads TGTGCCAGCAGCGCCGCTATCTGGGGGGCAGAAAACATTCAGTACTTC.